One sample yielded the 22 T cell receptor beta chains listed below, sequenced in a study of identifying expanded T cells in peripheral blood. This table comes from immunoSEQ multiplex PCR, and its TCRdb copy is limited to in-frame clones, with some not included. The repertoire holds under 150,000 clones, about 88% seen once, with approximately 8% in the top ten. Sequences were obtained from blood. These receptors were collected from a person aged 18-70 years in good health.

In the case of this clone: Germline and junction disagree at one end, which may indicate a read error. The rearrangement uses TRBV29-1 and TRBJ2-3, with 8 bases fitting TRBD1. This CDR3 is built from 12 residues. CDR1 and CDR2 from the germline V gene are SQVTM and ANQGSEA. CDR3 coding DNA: TGCAGCGTTGCTCATAGACAGGGGATTCGACTTTTT. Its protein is CSVAHRQGIRLF.

CDR3 sequence: CASSESGPTAYF. The CDR3, as DNA: TGTGCCAGCAGTGAATCTGGACCAACAGCGTACTTC. This chain uses TRBV6-1 with TRBJ2-7; D not certain. The V gene's germline CDR1 is MNHNS and CDR2 SASEGT. CDR3 length equals 12 residues. V lost 2 bases and J 12 bases, leaving 14 bases between the germline ends.

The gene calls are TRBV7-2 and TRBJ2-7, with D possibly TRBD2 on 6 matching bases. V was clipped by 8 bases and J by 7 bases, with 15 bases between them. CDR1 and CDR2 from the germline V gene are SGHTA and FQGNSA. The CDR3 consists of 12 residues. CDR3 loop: CASGRSREEQYF. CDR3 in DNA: TGTGCCAGCGGGCGTAGTCGGGAGGAGCAGTACTTC.

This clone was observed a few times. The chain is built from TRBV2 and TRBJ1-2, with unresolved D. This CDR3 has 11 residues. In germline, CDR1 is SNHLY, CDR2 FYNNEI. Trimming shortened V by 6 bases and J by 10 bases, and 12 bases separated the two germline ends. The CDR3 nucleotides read TGTGCCAGCAGCAAGACACCTCTCTACACCTTC. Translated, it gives CASSKTPLYTF.

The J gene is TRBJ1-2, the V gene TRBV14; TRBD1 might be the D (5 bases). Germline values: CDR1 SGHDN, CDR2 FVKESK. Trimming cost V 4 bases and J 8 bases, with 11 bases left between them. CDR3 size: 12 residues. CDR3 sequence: CASSRSGVGYTF. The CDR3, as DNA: TGTGCCAGCAGCCGTTCGGGGGTGGGCTACACCTTC.

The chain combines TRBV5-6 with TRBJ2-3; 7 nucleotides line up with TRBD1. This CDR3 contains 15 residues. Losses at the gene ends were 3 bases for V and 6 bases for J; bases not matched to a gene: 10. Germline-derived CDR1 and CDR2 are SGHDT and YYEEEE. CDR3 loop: CASSWGQPGADTQYF. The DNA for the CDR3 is TGTGCCAGCAGCTGGGGACAGCCAGGAGCGGATACGCAGTATTTT.

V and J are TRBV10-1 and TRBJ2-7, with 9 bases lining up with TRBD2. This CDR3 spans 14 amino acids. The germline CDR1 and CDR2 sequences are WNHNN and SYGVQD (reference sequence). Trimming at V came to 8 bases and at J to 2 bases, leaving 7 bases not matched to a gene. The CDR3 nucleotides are TGCGCCAGCCGACTAGCGGAGGGACCCTACGAGCAGTACTTC. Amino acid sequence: CASRLAEGPYEQYF.

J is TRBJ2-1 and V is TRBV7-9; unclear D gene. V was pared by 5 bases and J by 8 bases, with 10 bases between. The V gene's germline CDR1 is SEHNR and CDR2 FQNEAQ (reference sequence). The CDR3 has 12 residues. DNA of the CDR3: TGTGCCAGCAGCGACCAAGGTGATGAGCAGTTCTTC. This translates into CASSDQGDEQFF. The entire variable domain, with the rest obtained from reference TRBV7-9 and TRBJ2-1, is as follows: DTGVSQNPRHKITKRGQNVTFRCDPISEHNRLYWYRQTLGQGPEFLTYFQNEAQLEKSRLLSDRFSAERPKGSFSTLEIQRTEQGDSAMYLCASSDQGDEQFFGPGTRLTVL.

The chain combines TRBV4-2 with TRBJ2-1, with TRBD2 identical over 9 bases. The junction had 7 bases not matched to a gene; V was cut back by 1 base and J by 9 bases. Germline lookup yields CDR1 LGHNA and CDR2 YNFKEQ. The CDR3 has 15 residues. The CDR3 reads CASSQAPGLASEQFF. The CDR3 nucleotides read TGTGCCAGCAGCCAAGCCCCGGGACTAGCAAGTGAGCAGTTCTTC.

The CDR3 region is CASSSVGKNYEQYF. The CDR3 bases are TGTGCCAGCAGTTCCGTTGGTAAGAACTACGAGCAGTACTTC. This chain connects TRBV28 to TRBJ2-7; D not certain. Per germline, CDR1 MDHEN and CDR2 SYDVKM. The CDR3 covers 14 residues. V lost 4 bases, J lost 3 bases, and 13 bases lay in between.

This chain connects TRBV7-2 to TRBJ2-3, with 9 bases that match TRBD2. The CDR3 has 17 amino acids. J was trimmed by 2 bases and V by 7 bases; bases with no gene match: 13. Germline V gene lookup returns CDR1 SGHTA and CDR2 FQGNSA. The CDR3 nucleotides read TGTGCCAGCATCCTCTTTTTGAGCGGGGGGTCCACAGATACGCAGTATTTT. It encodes CASILFLSGGSTDTQYF.

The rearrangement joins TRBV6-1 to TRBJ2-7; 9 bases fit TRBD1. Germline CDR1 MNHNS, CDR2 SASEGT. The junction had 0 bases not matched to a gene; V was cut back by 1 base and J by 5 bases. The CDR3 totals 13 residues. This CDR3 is CASSEGTGDEQYF. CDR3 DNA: TGTGCCAGCAGTGAAGGGACAGGGGACGAGCAGTACTTC.

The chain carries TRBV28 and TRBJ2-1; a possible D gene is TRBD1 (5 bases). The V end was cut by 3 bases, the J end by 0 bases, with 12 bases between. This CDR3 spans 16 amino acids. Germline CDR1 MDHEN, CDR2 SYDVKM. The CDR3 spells CASSFEKGRSYNEQFF. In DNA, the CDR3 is TGTGCCAGCAGTTTCGAAAAGGGGCGCTCCTACAATGAGCAGTTCTTC.

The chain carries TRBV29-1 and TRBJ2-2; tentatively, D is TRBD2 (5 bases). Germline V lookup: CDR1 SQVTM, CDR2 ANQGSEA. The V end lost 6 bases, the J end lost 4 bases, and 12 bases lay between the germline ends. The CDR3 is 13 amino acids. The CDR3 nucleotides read TGCAGCGTCCAAGAGGGTATCACCGGGGAGCTGTTTTTT. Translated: CSVQEGITGELFF.

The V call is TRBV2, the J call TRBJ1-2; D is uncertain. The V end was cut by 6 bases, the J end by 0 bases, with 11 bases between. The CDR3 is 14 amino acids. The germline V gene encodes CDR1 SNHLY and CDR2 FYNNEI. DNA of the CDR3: TGTGCCAGCAGGTTCGACACAACTAACTATGGCTACACCTTC. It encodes CASRFDTTNYGYTF. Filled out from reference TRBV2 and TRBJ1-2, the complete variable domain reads EPEVTQTPSHQVTQMGQEVILRCVPISNHLYFYWYRQILGQKVEFLVSFYNNEISEKSEIFDDQFSVERPDGSNFTLKIRSTKLEDSAMYFCASRFDTTNYGYTFGSGTRLTVV.

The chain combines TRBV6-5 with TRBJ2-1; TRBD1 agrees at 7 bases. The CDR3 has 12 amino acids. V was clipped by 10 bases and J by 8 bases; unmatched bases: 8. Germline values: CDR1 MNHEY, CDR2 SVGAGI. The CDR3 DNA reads TGTGCCACCCGGGACAGCGTCGATGAGCAGTTCTTC. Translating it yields CATRDSVDEQFF.

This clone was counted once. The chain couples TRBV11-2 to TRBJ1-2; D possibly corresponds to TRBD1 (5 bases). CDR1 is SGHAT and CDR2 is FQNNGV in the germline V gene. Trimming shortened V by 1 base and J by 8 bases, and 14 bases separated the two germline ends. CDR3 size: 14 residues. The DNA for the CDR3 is TGTGCCAGCAGCTTAGGGTGGTCGGGGGACGGCTACACCTTC. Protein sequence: CASSLGWSGDGYTF.

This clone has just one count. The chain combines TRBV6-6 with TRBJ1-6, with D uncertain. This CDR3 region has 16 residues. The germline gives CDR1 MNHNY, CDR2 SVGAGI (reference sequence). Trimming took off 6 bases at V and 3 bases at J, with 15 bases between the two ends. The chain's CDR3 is CASRVRAGNYNSPLHF. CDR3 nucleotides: TGTGCCAGCAGGGTCAGAGCAGGAAACTATAATTCACCCCTCCACTTT.

The CDR3 coding sequence is TGTGCCAGCTCACCTCGTCCCGGGACAGGGGCGGGCGAGCAGTACTTC. Its translation: CASSPRPGTGAGEQYF. The V gene is TRBV18, the J gene TRBJ2-7, with 10 bases aligning to TRBD1. V lost 3 bases to trimming and J lost 6 bases; unmatched junction nucleotides: 11. CDR1 is KGHSH, CDR2 LQKENI, per germline. The CDR3 is 16 amino acids.

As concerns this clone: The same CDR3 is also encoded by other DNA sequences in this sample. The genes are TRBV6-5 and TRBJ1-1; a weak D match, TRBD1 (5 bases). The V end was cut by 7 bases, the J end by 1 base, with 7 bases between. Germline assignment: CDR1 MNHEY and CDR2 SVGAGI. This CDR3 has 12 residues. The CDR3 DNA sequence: TGTGCCAGCACCCAGGGGAACACTGAAGCTTTCTTT. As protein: CASTQGNTEAFF.

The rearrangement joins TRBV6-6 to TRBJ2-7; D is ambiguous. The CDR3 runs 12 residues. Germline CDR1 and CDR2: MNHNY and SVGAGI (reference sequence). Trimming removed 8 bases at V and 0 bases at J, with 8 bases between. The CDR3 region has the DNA TGTGCCAGCCGCCCCGACTCCTACGAGCAGTACTTC. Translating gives CASRPDSYEQYF.

This chain's CDR3 is CASSYAGQGNEKLFF. Written as DNA, the CDR3 is TGTGCCAGCAGTTACGCCGGACAGGGAAATGAAAAACTGTTTTTT. The rearrangement links TRBV6-5 to TRBJ1-4; 8 positions match TRBD1. The CDR3 spans 15 residues. The V gene's germline CDR1 is MNHEY and CDR2 SVGAGI. V shed 2 bases, J shed 5 bases, and the junction held 4 bases outside the gene matches.